This entry concerns a single T cell receptor beta chain. What it binds is not known. When sampled, the donors appeared nominally healthy, though they likely had unrecorded immune exposures. The sample is drawn from a study of cytomegalovirus exposure and HLA in healthy donors. Study-level findings and limits: The study flagged roughly 160 TCR beta chains as cytomegalovirus-associated.

This PCR relied on a set of 60 Vbeta primers and 13 Jbeta primers. Data came from immunoSEQ multiplex PCR; TCRdb stores just in-frame clones and leaves some out. Of around 120,000 clones in the sample, approximately 80% were seen once. Germline lookup yields CDR1 GTSNPN and CDR2 SVGIG (reference sequence). The CDR3 has 14 amino acids. The J segment lost 2 bases and the V segment lost 3 bases, leaving 3 bases of the junction unmatched. Sequencing was done on a sample of PBMCs. This clonotype was sampled from a woman in her 40s in good health and CMV-seropositive. V usage is TRBV30 and J usage is TRBJ1-3; TRBD1 agrees at 8 bases. The chain's CDR3 is CAWSVDRAGNTIYF. CDR3 bases: TGTGCCTGGAGCGTGGACAGGGCTGGAAACACCATATATTTT.